A single sample is the source of the 5 T cell receptor beta chains below, sequenced in a study of blood T cell repertoires in COVID-19. Sequenced by immunoSEQ multiplex PCR; TCRdb stores in-frame clones only, minus some. The sample comprises roughly 250,000 clones, around 83% of which are singletons, and roughly 8.7% rests with the top ten. Sequencing was carried out using peripheral blood. The receptors derive from a man aged 35-49 years with active or convalescent COVID-19.

The rearrangement uses TRBV18 and TRBJ2-7, with 7 nucleotides matching TRBD2. Germline trimming cut 1 base from V and 5 bases from J; bases unmatched to any gene: 8. The length of the CDR3 is 15 residues. Germline loops: CDR1 KGHSH, CDR2 LQKENI. CDR3 region: CASSPLAGGVHEQYF. Here the CDR3 DNA reads TGTGCCAGCTCACCACTAGCGGGCGGTGTCCACGAGCAGTACTTC. Full variable domain (outside the CDR3, taken from reference TRBV18 and TRBJ2-7): NAGVMQNPRHLVRRRGQEARLRCSPMKGHSHVYWYRQLPEEGLKFMVYLQKENIIDESGMPKERFSAEFPKEGPSILRIQQVVRGDSAAYFCASSPLAGGVHEQYFGPGTRLTVT.

The chain is built from TRBV7-2 and TRBJ2-7; 9 nucleotides agree with TRBD2. Germline values: CDR1 SGHTA, CDR2 FQGNSA. CDR3 length: 14 residues. V lost 5 bases to trimming and J lost 0 bases; unmatched junction nucleotides: 2. Written as DNA, the CDR3 is TGTGCCAGCAGCGATAGCGGGAGCTCCTACGAGCAGTACTTC. This translates into CASSDSGSSYEQYF.

A single count supports this clone. The CDR3 reads CASSFSRAEAFF. CDR3 nucleotide sequence: TGTGCCAGCAGCTTTAGCCGGGCTGAAGCTTTCTTT. This chain uses TRBV7-3 with TRBJ1-1; D not certain. V gave up 3 bases and J gave up 6 bases, with 8 bases separating them. The CDR3 has 12 amino acids. From germline, CDR1 is SGHTA and CDR2 FQGTGA. Full variable domain (remainder filled in from reference TRBV7-3 and TRBJ1-1): GAGVSQTPSNKVTEKGKYVELRCDPISGHTALYWYRQSLGQGPEFLIYFQGTGAADDSGLPNDRFFAVRPEGSVSTLKIQRTERGDSAVYLCASSFSRAEAFFGQGTRLTVV.

This chain joins TRBV10-2 and TRBJ1-5; tentatively, D is TRBD1 (6 bases). The CDR3 extends over 14 amino acids. V was trimmed by 2 bases and J by 6 bases, leaving 11 bases between them. Germline V lookup: CDR1 WSHSY, CDR2 SAAADI. The CDR3 protein is CASSEGGVGQPQHF. The CDR3 DNA sequence: TGCGCCAGCAGTGAGGGGGGCGTGGGTCAGCCCCAGCATTTT.

The rearrangement uses TRBV9 and TRBJ2-2, with TRBD2 matching 9 bases. J was trimmed by 0 bases and V by 5 bases; bases with no gene match: 5. The CDR3 covers 16 residues. Germline loops: CDR1 SGDLS, CDR2 YYNGEE. In DNA, the CDR3 is TGTGCCAGCAGTCAGCGGGAGGCCCCGAACACCGGGGAGCTGTTTTTT. Residues: CASSQREAPNTGELFF.